The 26 T cell receptor beta chains reported below all come from one sample, sequenced in a study of T cells after yellow fever vaccination (dated by TCRdb to the late 2010s). In light of the paper, this sample's treatment or condition label describes: live attenuated yellow fever vaccine strain. The library was made by 5' RACE. Sequenced on an Illumina HiSeq 2500. TCRdb applied fastp at Q25 and MiXCR to the public reads, then kept only in-frame beta chains. Merged by CDR3 protein, the rows form single entries marked with the most common genes and DNA. This sample gives a few hundred thousand distinct CDR3 sequences in total; 15% to 20% of them show up just once. The ten largest make up more than 13% of the sample. The sample was PBMCs, taken 15 days after the yellow fever booster vaccination. The origin of the receptors is a man aged 30 to 39 who received the YFV17D yellow fever vaccine.

The gene calls are TRBV19 and TRBJ2-2; no definite D call. The V and J ends lost 5 bases and 8 bases respectively, with 9 bases between them. The length of the CDR3 is 12 residues. Germline V lookup: CDR1 LNHDA, CDR2 SQIVND (reference sequence). CDR3 sequence (DNA): TGTGCCAGTAGTCAAATGAGGGGGGAGCTGTTTTTT. Protein: CASSQMRGELFF.

This clonotype occurred a few times. This sequence joins TRBV20-1 and TRBJ2-7; D might be TRBD1 (6 bases). Trimming stripped 2 bases from V and 6 bases from J, with 11 bases between. From germline, CDR1 is DFQATT and CDR2 SNEGSKA (reference sequence). The CDR3 runs 12 residues. The CDR3 DNA sequence: TGCAGTGCTAGAAAGCCACAGGGCGAGCAGTACTTC. It yields the protein CSARKPQGEQYF.

The V and J genes are TRBV9 and TRBJ2-7, with 7 bases lining up with TRBD1. In germline, CDR1 is SGDLS, CDR2 YYNGEE. J was trimmed by 5 bases and V by 4 bases; bases with no gene match: 6. The CDR3 has 13 amino acids. Written as DNA, the CDR3 is TGTGCCAGCAGCCCGACAGGGTTTGACGAGCAGTACTTC. Residues: CASSPTGFDEQYF.

In regard to this clonotype: A junction boundary mismatches the germline segment, possibly from a read error. The genes are TRBV29-1 and TRBJ2-2; TRBD1 might be the D (7 bases). Germline assignment: CDR1 SQVTM and CDR2 ANQGSEA. This CDR3 is 14 amino acids long. For the CDR3, the DNA is TGCAGCGTTGGGATACAGGGGAGGTCCGGAGAGCTGTTTTTT. This codes for CSVGIQGRSGELFF.

The rearrangement joins TRBV20-1 to TRBJ2-1; D might be TRBD1 (5 bases). Germline loops: CDR1 DFQATT, CDR2 SNEGSKA (reference sequence). The V end was cut by 3 bases, the J end by 6 bases, with 15 bases between. This CDR3 comprises 14 residues. CDR3: CSASSSQGVNEQFF. CDR3 nucleotide sequence: TGCAGTGCTAGTTCGTCACAAGGGGTCAATGAGCAGTTCTTC.

Only a few counts were recorded for this clonotype. A much larger clone lies a single base off, so this may be a read error. The rearrangement links TRBV7-9 to TRBJ2-2; 11 bases match TRBD2. J lost 3 bases, V lost 6 bases, and 3 bases had no gene match. The CDR3 spans 15 residues. Germline lookup yields CDR1 SEHNR and CDR2 FQNEAQ (reference sequence). Written as DNA, the CDR3 is TGTGCCAGCAGTCCTAGCGGGAGGCACACCGGGGAGCTGTTTTTT. This sequence encodes CASSPSGRHTGELFF.

This clonotype was counted a few times. The rearrangement joins TRBV4-3 to TRBJ2-6, with TRBD2 matching 8 bases. This CDR3 is 17 amino acids long. Losses at the gene ends were 1 base for V and 0 bases for J; bases not matched to a gene: 2. Looked up from germline, CDR1 is LGHNA and CDR2 is YSLEER. CDR3 DNA: TGCGCCAGCAGCCAAGGGACTAGCAGCTCTGGGGCCAACGTCCTGACTTTC. This translates into CASSQGTSSSGANVLTF.

V gene TRBV12-3 or TRBV12-4 combines with J gene TRBJ2-7, with D perhaps TRBD1 (5 bases). The CDR3 covers 15 residues. Deletions cut 6 bases from V and 2 bases from J, with 17 bases between. Here the CDR3 DNA reads TGTGCCAGCAGCAAGGGGCAGGCACAGACCTACGAGCAGTACTTC. It is translated as CASSKGQAQTYEQYF.

This clonotype occurred a few times. The V call is TRBV6-6, the J call TRBJ2-3; D unresolved. Germline lookup yields CDR1 MNHNY and CDR2 SVGAGI (reference sequence). Trimming took 6 bases from V and 0 from J, leaving 7 bases between them. This CDR3 region has 13 residues. CDR3 nucleotide sequence: TGTGCCAGCAGCCGCTTTAGCACAGATACGCAGTATTTT. This codes for CASSRFSTDTQYF.

The sample holds many counts of this clonotype. An end of the junction does not agree with germline; a read error may underlie this. V usage is TRBV5-1 and J usage is TRBJ2-5, with D possibly being TRBD1 (6 bases). The germline V gene has CDR1 SGHRS and CDR2 YFSETQ. CDR3 length equals 14 residues. The CDR3 is CASSPGQLQETQYF. The CDR3 nucleotides read TGTGCCAGCAGTCCCGGACAGCTCCAAGAGACCCAGTACTTC.

This clonotype was seen a few times. The genes are TRBV7-2 and TRBJ1-6; TRBD1 might be the D (6 bases). The CDR3 consists of 14 residues. V dropped 5 bases and J dropped 10 bases, with 15 bases sitting between them. CDR1 and CDR2 (germline): SGHTA, FQGNSA. CDR3 nucleotides: TGTGCCAGCAGCGAAGGGGGGGGGAGGTCACCCCTCCACTTT. Its translation: CASSEGGGRSPLHF.

The chain carries TRBV7-9 and TRBJ2-7; 8 nucleotides agree with TRBD1. V lost 1 base and J lost 4; bases outside the gene matches: 6. The CDR3 extends over 15 amino acids. CDR1 SEHNR and CDR2 FQNEAQ come from the germline V gene (reference sequence). CDR3 nucleotide sequence: TGTGCCAGCAGCTTAGGATCAGGGGGCCGATACGAGCAGTACTTC. Its translation: CASSLGSGGRYEQYF.

The V call is TRBV21-1, the J call TRBJ2-1; TRBD1, the D gene given by the table, was not confirmed from the DNA. TRBV21-1 is assigned pseudogene status. The CDR3 covers 17 residues. The chain's CDR3 is CASSPHPQEESYNEQFF. The CDR3 nucleotides read TGTGCCAGCAGCCCCCACCCCCAGGAGGAGTCCTACAATGAGCAGTTCTTC.

This rearrangement joins TRBV20-1 to TRBJ2-1; 7 positions match TRBD1. With V trimmed by 7 bases and J by 4 bases, 4 bases remained unmatched. CDR3 length: 12 residues. Germline V gives CDR1 DFQATT, CDR2 SNEGSKA (reference sequence). CDR3 loop: CSGGQRYNEQFF. DNA for the CDR3: TGCAGTGGGGGACAGAGGTACAATGAGCAGTTCTTC.

The chain recombines TRBV5-1 with TRBJ2-3, with D possibly TRBD2 on 5 matching bases. V dropped 0 bases and J dropped 1 base, with 9 bases sitting between them. Germline lookup yields CDR1 SGHRS and CDR2 YFSETQ. There are 15 residues in the CDR3. CDR3 sequence reads: CASSLDGERTDTQYF. In DNA form, the CDR3 reads TGCGCCAGCAGCTTGGATGGGGAGCGCACAGATACGCAGTATTTT.

The CDR3 loop reads CASSQGPQNTEAFF. In nucleotides, the CDR3 is TGTGCCAGCAGCCAAGGTCCGCAGAACACTGAAGCTTTCTTT. The chain recombines TRBV3-1 with TRBJ1-1; D is unresolved. The V end lost 1 base, the J end lost 1 base, and 7 bases lay between the germline ends. This CDR3 is built from 14 residues. Germline CDR1 LGHDT, CDR2 YNNKEL (reference sequence).

This clonotype has only a few counts. The chain has TRBV12-3 or TRBV12-4 and TRBJ2-1; 9 bases fit TRBD2. CDR3 length equals 14 residues. J gave up 9 bases and V 7 bases, and 10 bases lay outside the gene matches. The CDR3 region is CASTRVAGASEQFF. The CDR3 DNA follows: TGTGCCAGCACCCGGGTAGCGGGAGCGAGTGAGCAGTTCTTC.

This clonotype was seen a few times. DNA of the CDR3: TGTGCCAGCAGCAAGGTGACTAGTAAGAAGTACAATGAGCAGTTCTTC. Protein sequence: CASSKVTSKKYNEQFF. The J gene is TRBJ2-1, the V gene TRBV21-1; the table's D call of TRBD2 was not tested on the DNA. TRBV21-1 has pseudogene status. The CDR3 loop spans 16 amino acids.

This chain links TRBV3-1 with TRBJ2-7, with D tentatively TRBD2 (7 bases). V was clipped by 4 bases and J by 2 bases, with 15 bases between them. The CDR3 totals 15 residues. Germline lookup yields CDR1 LGHDT and CDR2 YNNKEL (reference sequence). The CDR3 here is CASSPFRGAPYEQYF. The CDR3 DNA sequence: TGTGCCAGCAGCCCCTTCCGGGGGGCACCCTACGAGCAGTACTTC.

This clonotype turned up a few times. V and J are TRBV12-3 or TRBV12-4 and TRBJ1-2; 7 bases are shared with TRBD1. Trimming at V came to 8 bases and at J to 5 bases, leaving 8 bases not matched to a gene. The CDR3 length is 13 residues. CDR3 coding DNA: TGTGCCAGCGCACCCAGGGGGAGGTATGGCTACACCTTC. This translates into CASAPRGRYGYTF.

A few counts support this clonotype. V usage is TRBV7-2 and J usage is TRBJ2-1; a possible D gene is TRBD2 (6 bases). Germline V gene lookup returns CDR1 SGHTA and CDR2 FQGNSA. V was cut by 4 bases and J by 8 bases, with 12 bases left in between. This CDR3 comprises 13 residues. In DNA, the CDR3 is TGTGCCAGCAGCTCCAGACTAGTTGATGAGCAGTTCTTC. Its translation: CASSSRLVDEQFF.

Only a few counts were recorded for this clonotype. The chain recombines TRBV20-1 with TRBJ2-7; 9 positions agree with TRBD2. CDR1 and CDR2 from the germline V gene are DFQATT and SNEGSKA (reference sequence). This CDR3 spans 13 amino acids. The trim removed 3 bases at V and 2 bases at J, leaving 2 bases unmatched. The CDR3 is CSASSSGAYEQYF. The DNA of the CDR3 is TGCAGTGCTAGCTCTAGCGGGGCCTACGAGCAGTACTTC.

This clonotype has only a few counts. This chain links TRBV6-2 or TRBV6-3 with TRBJ2-3; D is ambiguous. This CDR3 has 15 amino acids. V shed 4 bases and J shed 0 bases, with 11 bases lying between them. Germline CDR1 MNHEY, CDR2 SVGEGT. The CDR3 nucleotides are TGTGCCAGCAGTTTCCGACACAAAAGCACAGATACGCAGTATTTT. This gives the protein CASSFRHKSTDTQYF.

The gene calls are TRBV6-2 or TRBV6-3 and TRBJ1-1; D gene uncertain. The CDR3 length is 12 residues. With 1 base removed from V and 5 bases from J, the gap between germline ends came to 5 bases. Germline CDR1 reads MNHEY; CDR2 reads SVGEGT. CDR3 amino acids: CASSYLGTEAFF. For the CDR3, the DNA is TGTGCCAGCAGTTACTTGGGGACTGAAGCTTTCTTT.

This clonotype was counted many times. The CDR3: CASSLGLQETQYF. Here the CDR3 DNA reads TGTGCCAGCAGCTTGGGACTTCAAGAGACCCAGTACTTC. The chain recombines TRBV12-3 or TRBV12-4 with TRBJ2-5; D possibly corresponds to TRBD2 (6 bases). Trimming took off 6 bases at V and 2 bases at J, with 10 bases between the two ends. This CDR3 contains 13 residues.

Only one count was recorded for this clonotype. The V call is TRBV12-3 or TRBV12-4, the J call TRBJ2-2; D is unresolved. This CDR3 is built from 15 residues. Deletions cut 5 bases from V and 0 bases from J, with 10 bases between. DNA of the CDR3: TGTGCCAGCAGTCCACAGAACGCGAACACCGGGGAGCTGTTTTTT. Residues: CASSPQNANTGELFF.